This T cell receptor (beta chain) was recovered during a study of response to subunit inactivated influenza vaccine. Notes on the study in general: That few new T cells are recruited by each seasonal influenza vaccination was the authors' suggestion.

The CDR3 spans 18 residues. Germline CDR1 is SGHRS and CDR2 is YFSETQ. The V gene end was trimmed by 4 bases and the J gene end by 2 bases; junction bases not matched to a gene: 12. From the RT-PCR reads, TCRdb called clonotypes with MiXCR, one entry per CDR3 protein. The sample lists hundreds of thousands of distinct CDR3 sequences; under 9% were seen once. Note on this clonotype: Its matching antigen is unknown.

Sequences were derived from PBMCs from blood, sampled around 25 months after vaccination. The chain employs TRBV5-1 and TRBJ1-2, with 12 bases lining up with TRBD1. This TCR came from a man between 45 and 75 years old who received an inactivated influenza vaccine. CDR3 loop: CASSTLGTGGSRNYGYTF. The DNA of the CDR3 is TGCGCCAGCAGCACCCTGGGGACAGGGGGCAGTCGGAACTATGGCTACACCTTC.